This TCR beta chain originates from a study of T cells in Graves' hyperthyroidism and ophthalmopathy. Findings and caveats of the study: Blood also held most thyroid clonotypes expanded beyond 0.001.

This clonotype came up a few times. Its specificity is unknown. Ophthalmopathy patients showed a Clinical Activity Score of at least 3, NOSPECS grade of at least 4 and duration under 3 months. Uncontrolled infection, other autoimmune disease, pregnancy or lactation disqualified patients from enrolment. Germline CDR1 DFQATT, CDR2 SNEGSKA (reference sequence). Trimming took 6 bases from V and 4 from J; bases not matched to a gene: 6. This CDR3 contains 13 residues. TCR beta CDR3 region amplification was performed from RNA transcripts. The HTBI primer set served for first-round RT-PCR of the TCR CDR3. TCRdb called the multiplex PCR reads again in MiXCR, with one record for every CDR3 protein. The sample consists of 530,000 or so distinct CDR3 sequences, 17% of them appearing once.

Sequenced sample: blood. This receptor was identified in a woman between 18 and 30 years old with Graves' ophthalmopathy. The rearrangement uses TRBV20-1 and TRBJ1-5; TRBD1 agrees at 7 bases. The CDR3: CSAIRQGNQPQHF. CDR3 coding DNA: TGCAGTGCGATACGACAGGGAAATCAGCCCCAGCATTTT.